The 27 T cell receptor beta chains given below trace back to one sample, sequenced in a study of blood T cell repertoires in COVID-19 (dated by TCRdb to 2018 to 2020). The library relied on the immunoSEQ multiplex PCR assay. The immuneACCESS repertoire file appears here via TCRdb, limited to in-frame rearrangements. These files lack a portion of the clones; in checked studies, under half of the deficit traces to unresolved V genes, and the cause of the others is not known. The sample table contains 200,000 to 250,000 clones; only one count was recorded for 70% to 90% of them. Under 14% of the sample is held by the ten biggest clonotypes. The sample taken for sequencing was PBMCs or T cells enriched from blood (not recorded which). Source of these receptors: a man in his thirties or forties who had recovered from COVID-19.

The CDR3 protein is CATSDELARTGPTSTDTQYF. Here the CDR3 DNA reads TGTGCCACCAGTGATGAACTGGCACGGACAGGCCCTACTAGCACAGATACGCAGTATTTT. The chain recombines TRBV24-1 with TRBJ2-3; 7 bases map to TRBD1. V lost 3 bases and J lost 0; bases outside the gene matches: 17. The CDR3 is 20 amino acids. From germline, CDR1 is KGHDR and CDR2 SFDVKD.

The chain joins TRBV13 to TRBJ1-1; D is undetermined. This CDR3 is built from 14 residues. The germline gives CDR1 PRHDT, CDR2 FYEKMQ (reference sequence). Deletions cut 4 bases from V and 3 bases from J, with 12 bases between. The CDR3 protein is CASSSRPDYTEAFF. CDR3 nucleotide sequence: TGTGCCAGCAGCTCGCGGCCCGATTACACTGAAGCTTTCTTT.

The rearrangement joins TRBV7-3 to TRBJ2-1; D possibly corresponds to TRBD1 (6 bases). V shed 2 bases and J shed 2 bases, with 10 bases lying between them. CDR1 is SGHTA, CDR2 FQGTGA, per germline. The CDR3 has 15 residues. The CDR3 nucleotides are TGTGCCAGCAGCTTACAGGGGACACCCTACAATGAGCAGTTCTTC. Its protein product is CASSLQGTPYNEQFF.

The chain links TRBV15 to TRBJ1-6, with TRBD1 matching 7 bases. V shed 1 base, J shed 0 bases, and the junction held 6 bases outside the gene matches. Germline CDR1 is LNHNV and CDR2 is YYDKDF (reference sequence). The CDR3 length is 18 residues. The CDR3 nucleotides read TGTGCCACCAGCAGAGCAAGGGGGCCGAGCTCCTATAATTCACCCCTCCACTTT. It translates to CATSRARGPSSYNSPLHF.

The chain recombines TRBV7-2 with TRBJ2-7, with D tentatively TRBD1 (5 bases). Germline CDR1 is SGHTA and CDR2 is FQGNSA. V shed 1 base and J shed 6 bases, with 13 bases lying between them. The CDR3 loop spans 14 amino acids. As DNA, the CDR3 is TGTGCCAGCAGCTTAGTCGGTCAGGGCCCCGAGCAGTACTTC. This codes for CASSLVGQGPEQYF.

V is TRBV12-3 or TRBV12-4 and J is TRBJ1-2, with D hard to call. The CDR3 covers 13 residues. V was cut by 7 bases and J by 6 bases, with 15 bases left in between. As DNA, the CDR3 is TGTGCCAGCACTTTCCCCTATTCCGATGGCTACACCTTC. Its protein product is CASTFPYSDGYTF.

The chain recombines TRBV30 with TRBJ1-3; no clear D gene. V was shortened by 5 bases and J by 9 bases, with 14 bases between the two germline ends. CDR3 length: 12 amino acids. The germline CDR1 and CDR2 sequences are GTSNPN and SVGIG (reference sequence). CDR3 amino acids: CAWARGLTTIYF. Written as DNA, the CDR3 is TGTGCCTGGGCCCGCGGGCTTACCACCATATATTTT.

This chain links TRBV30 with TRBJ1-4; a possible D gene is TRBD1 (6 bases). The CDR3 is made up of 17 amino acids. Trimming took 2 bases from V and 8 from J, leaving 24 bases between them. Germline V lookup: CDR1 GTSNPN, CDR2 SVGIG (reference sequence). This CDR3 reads CAWSQKKGGTRVEKLFF. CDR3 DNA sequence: TGTGCCTGGAGTCAGAAAAAGGGGGGGACTAGAGTAGAAAAACTGTTTTTT.

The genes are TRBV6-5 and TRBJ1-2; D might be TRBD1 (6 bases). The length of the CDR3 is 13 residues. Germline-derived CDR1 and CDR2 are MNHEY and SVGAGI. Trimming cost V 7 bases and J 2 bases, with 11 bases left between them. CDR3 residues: CASTEGTNYGYTF. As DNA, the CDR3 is TGTGCCAGCACCGAAGGGACAAACTATGGCTACACCTTC.

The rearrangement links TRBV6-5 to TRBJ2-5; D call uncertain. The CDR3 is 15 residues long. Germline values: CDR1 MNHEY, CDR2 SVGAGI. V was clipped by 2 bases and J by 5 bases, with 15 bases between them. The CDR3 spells CASSYRAAARETQYF. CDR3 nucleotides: TGTGCCAGCAGTTACCGCGCGGCCGCAAGGGAGACCCAGTACTTC.

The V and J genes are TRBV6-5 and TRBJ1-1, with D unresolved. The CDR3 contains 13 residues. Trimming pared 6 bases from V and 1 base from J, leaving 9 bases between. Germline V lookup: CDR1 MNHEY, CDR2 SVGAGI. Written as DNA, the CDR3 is TGTGCCAGCAGCCTCGGCGGGAACACTGAAGCTTTCTTT. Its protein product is CASSLGGNTEAFF.

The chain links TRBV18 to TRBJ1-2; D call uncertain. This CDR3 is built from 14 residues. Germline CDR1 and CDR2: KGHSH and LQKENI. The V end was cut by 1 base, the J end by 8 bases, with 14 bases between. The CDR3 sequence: CASSPLLNAYGYTF. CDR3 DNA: TGTGCCAGCTCACCACTTCTTAACGCCTACGGCTACACCTTC. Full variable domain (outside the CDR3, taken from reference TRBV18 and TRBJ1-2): NAGVMQNPRHLVRRRGQEARLRCSPMKGHSHVYWYRQLPEEGLKFMVYLQKENIIDESGMPKERFSAEFPKEGPSILRIQQVVRGDSAAYFCASSPLLNAYGYTFGSGTRLTVV.

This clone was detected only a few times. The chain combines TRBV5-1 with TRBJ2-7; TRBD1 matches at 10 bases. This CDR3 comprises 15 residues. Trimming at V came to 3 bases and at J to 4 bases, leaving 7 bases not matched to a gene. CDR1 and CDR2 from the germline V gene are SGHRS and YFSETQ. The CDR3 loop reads CASSSNGDRGYEQYF. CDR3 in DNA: TGCGCCAGCAGCTCTAACGGGGACAGGGGATACGAGCAGTACTTC.

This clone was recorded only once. DNA for the CDR3: TGCGCCAGCAGCCAAGATCCGAGCGGCTCTGGAAACACCATATATTTT. As protein: CASSQDPSGSGNTIYF. The chain links TRBV4-1 to TRBJ1-3; no firm D call. V lost 0 bases to trimming and J lost 0 bases, with 9 bases between them. The CDR3 runs to 16 residues. Germline V gives CDR1 MGHRA, CDR2 YSYEKL.

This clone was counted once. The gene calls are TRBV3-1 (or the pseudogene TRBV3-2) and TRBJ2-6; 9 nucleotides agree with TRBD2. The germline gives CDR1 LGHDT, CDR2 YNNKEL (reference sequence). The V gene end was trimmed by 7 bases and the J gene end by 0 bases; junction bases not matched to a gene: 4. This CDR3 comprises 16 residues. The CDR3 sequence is CASTARGGSGANVLTF. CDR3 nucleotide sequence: TGTGCCAGCACGGCGCGGGGGGGCTCTGGGGCCAACGTCCTGACTTTC.

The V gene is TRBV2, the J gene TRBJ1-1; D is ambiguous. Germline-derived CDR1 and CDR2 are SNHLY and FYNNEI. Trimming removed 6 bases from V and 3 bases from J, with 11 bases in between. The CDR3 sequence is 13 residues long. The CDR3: CASRAARDTEAFF. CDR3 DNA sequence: TGTGCCAGCAGGGCCGCGAGGGACACTGAAGCTTTCTTT.

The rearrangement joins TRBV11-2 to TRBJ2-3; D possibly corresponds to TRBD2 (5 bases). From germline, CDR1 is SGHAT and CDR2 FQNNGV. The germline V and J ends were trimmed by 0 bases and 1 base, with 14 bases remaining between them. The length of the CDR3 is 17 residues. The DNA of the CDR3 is TGTGCCAGCAGCTTAGATCTGCGCGGGCTCGGCACAGATACGCAGTATTTT. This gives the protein CASSLDLRGLGTDTQYF. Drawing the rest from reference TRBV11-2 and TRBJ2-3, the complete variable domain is EAGVAQSPRYKIIEKRQSVAFWCNPISGHATLYWYQQILGQGPKLLIQFQNNGVVDDSQLPKDRFSAERLKGVDSTLKIQPAKLEDSAVYLCASSLDLRGLGTDTQYFGPGTRLTVL.

The CDR3 here is CASSPGQFYEQYF. The CDR3 DNA reads as TGTGCCAGCAGCCCCGGACAGTTCTACGAGCAGTACTTC. This chain joins TRBV7-9 and TRBJ2-7; D may be TRBD1 (6 bases). Germline-derived CDR1 and CDR2 are SEHNR and FQNEAQ (reference sequence). Trimming cost V 5 bases and J 3 bases, with 11 bases left between them. The CDR3 covers 13 residues.

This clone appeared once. The CDR3 coding sequence is TGTGCCAGCAGATTGACAGGGGATAGCAATCAGCCCCAGCATTTT. Residues: CASRLTGDSNQPQHF. The chain joins TRBV6-5 to TRBJ1-5; TRBD1 matches at 8 bases. The CDR3 contains 15 residues. Losses at the gene ends were 6 bases for V and 0 bases for J; bases not matched to a gene: 4. Germline CDR1 reads MNHEY; CDR2 reads SVGAGI.

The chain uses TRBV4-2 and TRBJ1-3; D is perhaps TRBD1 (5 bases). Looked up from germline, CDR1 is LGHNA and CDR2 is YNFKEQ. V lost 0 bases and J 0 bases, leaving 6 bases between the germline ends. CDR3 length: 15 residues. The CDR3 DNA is TGTGCCAGCAGCCAAGACGACAGCTCTGGAAACACCATATATTTT. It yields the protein CASSQDDSSGNTIYF.

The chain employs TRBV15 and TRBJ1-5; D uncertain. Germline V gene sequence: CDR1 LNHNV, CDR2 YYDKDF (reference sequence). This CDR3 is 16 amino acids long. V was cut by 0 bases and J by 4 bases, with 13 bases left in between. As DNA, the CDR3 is TGTGCCACCAGCAGAGATCGTGGACGGGAAAATCAGCCCCAGCATTTT. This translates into CATSRDRGRENQPQHF.

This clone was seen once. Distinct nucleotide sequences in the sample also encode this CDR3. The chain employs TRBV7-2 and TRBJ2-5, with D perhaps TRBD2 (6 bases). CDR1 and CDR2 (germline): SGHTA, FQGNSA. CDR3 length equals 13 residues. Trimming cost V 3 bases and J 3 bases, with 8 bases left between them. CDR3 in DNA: TGTGCCAGCAGCTTTTGGGGGGAAGAGACCCAGTACTTC. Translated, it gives CASSFWGEETQYF.

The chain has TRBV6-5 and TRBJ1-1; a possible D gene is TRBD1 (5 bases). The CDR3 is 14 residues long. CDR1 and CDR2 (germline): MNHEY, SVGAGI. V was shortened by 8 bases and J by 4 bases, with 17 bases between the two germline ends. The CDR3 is CASVWSGGGTEAFF. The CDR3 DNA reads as TGTGCCAGCGTCTGGTCCGGGGGGGGCACTGAAGCTTTCTTT.

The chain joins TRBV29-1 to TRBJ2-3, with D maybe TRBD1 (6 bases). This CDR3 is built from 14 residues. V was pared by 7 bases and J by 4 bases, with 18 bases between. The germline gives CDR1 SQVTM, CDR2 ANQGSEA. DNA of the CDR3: TGCAGCGCTAAAGGGACATACAGGGCAGATACGCAGTATTTT. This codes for CSAKGTYRADTQYF.

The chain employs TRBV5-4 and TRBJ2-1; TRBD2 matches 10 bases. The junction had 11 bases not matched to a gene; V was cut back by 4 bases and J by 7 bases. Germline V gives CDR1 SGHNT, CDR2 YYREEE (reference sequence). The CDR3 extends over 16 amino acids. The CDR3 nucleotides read TGTGCCAGCAGCCGAGGGGGGCTAGCGGGAGAGAATGAGCAGTTCTTC. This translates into CASSRGGLAGENEQFF.

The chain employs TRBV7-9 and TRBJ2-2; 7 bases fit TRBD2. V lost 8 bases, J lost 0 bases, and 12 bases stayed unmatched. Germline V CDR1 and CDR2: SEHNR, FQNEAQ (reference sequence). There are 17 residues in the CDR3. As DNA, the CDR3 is TGTGCCAGCCCAACTGGCGGGAGCGGGGCGAACACCGGGGAGCTGTTTTTT. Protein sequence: CASPTGGSGANTGELFF.

The CDR3 nucleotides read TGCGCCAGCAGCTCGGAGACGCACTCTGGAAACACCATATATTTT. It codes for CASSSETHSGNTIYF. This chain uses TRBV5-1 with TRBJ1-3; D call uncertain. Germline CDR1 reads SGHRS; CDR2 reads YFSETQ. Deletions cut 3 bases from V and 0 bases from J, with 10 bases between. The CDR3 is 15 residues long.